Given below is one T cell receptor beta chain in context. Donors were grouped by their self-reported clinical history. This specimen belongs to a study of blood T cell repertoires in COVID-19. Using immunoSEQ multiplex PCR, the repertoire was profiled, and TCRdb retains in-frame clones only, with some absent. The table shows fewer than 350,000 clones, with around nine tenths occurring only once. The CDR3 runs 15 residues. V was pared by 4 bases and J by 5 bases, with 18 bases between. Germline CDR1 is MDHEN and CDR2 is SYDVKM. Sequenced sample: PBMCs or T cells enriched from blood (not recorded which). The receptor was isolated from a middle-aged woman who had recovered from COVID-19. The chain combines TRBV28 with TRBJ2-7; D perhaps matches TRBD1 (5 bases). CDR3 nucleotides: TGTGCCAGCAGTTCCCCAGGGTACAGGTGGGACGAGCAGTACTTC. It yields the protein CASSSPGYRWDEQYF.